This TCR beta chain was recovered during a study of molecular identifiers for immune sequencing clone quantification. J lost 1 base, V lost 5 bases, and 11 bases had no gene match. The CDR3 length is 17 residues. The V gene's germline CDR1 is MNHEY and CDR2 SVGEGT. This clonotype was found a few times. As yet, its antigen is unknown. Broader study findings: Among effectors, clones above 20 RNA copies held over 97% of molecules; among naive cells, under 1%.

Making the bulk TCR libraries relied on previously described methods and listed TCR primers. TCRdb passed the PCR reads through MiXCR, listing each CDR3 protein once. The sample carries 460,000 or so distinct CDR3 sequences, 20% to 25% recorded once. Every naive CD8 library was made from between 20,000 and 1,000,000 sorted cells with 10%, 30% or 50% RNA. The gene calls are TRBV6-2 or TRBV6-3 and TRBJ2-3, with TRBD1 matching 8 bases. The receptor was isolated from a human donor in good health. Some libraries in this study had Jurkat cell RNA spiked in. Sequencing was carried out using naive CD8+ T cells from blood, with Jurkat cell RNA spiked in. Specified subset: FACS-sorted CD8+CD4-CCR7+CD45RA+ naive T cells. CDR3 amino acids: CASSPTGVNFGTDTQYF. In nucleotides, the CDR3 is TGTGCCAGCAGTCCGACAGGGGTGAATTTTGGCACAGATACGCAGTATTTT.